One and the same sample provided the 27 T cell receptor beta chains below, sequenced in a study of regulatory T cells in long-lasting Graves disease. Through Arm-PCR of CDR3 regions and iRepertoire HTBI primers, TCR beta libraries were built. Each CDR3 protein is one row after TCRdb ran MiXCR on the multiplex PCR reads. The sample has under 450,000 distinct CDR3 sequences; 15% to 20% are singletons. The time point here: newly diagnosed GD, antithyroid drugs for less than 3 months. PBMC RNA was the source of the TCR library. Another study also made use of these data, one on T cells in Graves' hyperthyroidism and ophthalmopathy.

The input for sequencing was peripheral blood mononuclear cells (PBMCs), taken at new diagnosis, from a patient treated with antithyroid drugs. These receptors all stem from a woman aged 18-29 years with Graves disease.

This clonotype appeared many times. The CDR3 here is CASSMAGGFYNEQFF. For the CDR3, the DNA is TGTGCCAGTAGTATGGCGGGAGGGTTCTACAATGAGCAGTTCTTC. The chain joins TRBV19 to TRBJ2-1; TRBD2 matches 9 bases. This CDR3 is 15 amino acids long. The germline gives CDR1 LNHDA, CDR2 SQIVND (reference sequence). V dropped 3 bases and J dropped 3; count of bases not matched to a gene: 3.

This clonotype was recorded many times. The CDR3 protein is CASSLMQTVMNTEAFF. CDR3 nucleotide sequence: TGTGCCAGCAGTTTGATGCAGACAGTGATGAACACTGAAGCTTTCTTT. The chain carries TRBV28 and TRBJ1-1, with D perhaps TRBD1 (5 bases). Per the germline V gene, CDR1 is MDHEN and CDR2 is SYDVKM. The CDR3 spans 16 residues. Trimming removed 3 bases from V and 0 bases from J, with 14 bases in between.

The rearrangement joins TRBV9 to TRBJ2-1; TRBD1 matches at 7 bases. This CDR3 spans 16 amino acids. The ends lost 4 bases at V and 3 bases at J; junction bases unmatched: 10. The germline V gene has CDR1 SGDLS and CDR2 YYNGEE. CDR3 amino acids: CASSLTGTDIYNEQFF. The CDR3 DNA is TGTGCCAGCAGCCTAACCGGGACAGACATCTACAATGAGCAGTTCTTC.

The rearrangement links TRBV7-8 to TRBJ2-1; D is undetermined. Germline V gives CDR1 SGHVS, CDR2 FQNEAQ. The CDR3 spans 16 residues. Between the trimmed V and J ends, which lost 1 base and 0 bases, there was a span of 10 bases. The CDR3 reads CASSLDLVFSYNEQFF. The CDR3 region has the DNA TGTGCCAGCAGCTTAGACCTGGTGTTCTCCTACAATGAGCAGTTCTTC. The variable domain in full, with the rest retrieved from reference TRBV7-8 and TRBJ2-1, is GAGVSQSPRYKVAKRGQDVALRCDPISGHVSLFWYQQALGQGPEFLTYFQNEAQLDKSGLPSDRFFAERPEGSVSTLKIQRTQQEDSAVYLCASSLDLVFSYNEQFFGPGTRLTVL.

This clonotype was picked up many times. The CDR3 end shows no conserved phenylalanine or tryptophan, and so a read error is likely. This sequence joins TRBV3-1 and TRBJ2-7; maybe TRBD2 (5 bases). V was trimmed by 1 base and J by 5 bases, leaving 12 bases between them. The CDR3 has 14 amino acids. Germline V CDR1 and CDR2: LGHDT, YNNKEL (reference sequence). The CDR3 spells CASSQGLTRNEQYS. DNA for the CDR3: TGTGCCAGCAGCCAAGGACTAACTCGTAACGAGCAGTACTCC.

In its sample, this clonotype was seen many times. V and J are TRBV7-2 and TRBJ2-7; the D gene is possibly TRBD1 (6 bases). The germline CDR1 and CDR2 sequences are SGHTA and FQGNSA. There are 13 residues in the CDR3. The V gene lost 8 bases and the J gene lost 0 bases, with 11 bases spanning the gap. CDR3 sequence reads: CASGGGHSYEQYF. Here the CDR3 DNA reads TGTGCCAGCGGGGGCGGCCACTCCTACGAGCAGTACTTC.

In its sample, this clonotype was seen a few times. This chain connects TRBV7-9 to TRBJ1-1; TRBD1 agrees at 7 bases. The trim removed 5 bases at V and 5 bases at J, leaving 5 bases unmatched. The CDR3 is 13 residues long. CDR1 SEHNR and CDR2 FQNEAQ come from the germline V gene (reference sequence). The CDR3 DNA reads TGTGCCAGCAGCCGAGAGACAGGGACTGAAGCTTTCTTT. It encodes CASSRETGTEAFF.

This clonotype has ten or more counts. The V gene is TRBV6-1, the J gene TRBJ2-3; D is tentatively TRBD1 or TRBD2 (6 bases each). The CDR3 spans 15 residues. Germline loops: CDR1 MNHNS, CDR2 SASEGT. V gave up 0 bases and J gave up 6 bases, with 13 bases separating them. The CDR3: CASSEAGGGLDTQYF. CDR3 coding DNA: TGTGCCAGCAGTGAAGCAGGGGGAGGCCTGGATACGCAGTATTTT.

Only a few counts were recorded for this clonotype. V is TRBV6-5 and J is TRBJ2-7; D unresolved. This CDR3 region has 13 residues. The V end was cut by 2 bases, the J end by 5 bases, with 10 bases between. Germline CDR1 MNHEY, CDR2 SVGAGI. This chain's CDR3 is CASSYTPGNEQYF. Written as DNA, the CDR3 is TGTGCCAGCAGTTACACGCCTGGGAACGAGCAGTACTTC.

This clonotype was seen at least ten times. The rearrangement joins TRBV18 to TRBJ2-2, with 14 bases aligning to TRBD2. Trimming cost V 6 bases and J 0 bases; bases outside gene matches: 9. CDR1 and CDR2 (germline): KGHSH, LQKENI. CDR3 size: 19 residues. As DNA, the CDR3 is TGTGCCAGCTCGTCCGGGACTAGCGGGGGCGCCGCGAACACCGGGGAGCTGTTTTTT. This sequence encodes CASSSGTSGGAANTGELFF.

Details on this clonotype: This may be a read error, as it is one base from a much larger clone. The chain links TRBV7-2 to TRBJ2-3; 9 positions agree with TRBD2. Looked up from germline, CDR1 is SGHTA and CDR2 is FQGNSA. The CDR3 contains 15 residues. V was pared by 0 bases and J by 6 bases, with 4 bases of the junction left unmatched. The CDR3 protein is CASSLAGGRVDTQYF. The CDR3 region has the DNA TGTGCCAGCAGCTTAGCCGGCGGGAGGGTCGATACGCAGTATTTT.

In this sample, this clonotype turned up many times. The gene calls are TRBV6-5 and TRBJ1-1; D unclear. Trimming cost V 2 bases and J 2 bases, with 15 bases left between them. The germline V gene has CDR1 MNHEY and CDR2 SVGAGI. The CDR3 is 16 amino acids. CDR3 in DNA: TGTGCCAGCAGTTACGGCAGACGTACCATAAACACTGAAGCTTTCTTT. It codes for CASSYGRRTINTEAFF.

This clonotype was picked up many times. The CDR3 here is CSARVGRDRFYNEQFF. The DNA of the CDR3 is TGCAGTGCTAGAGTTGGTAGGGACAGATTCTACAATGAGCAGTTCTTC. This chain connects TRBV20-1 to TRBJ2-1, with 7 bases aligning to TRBD1. The CDR3 length is 16 residues. The trim removed 1 base at V and 3 bases at J, leaving 9 bases unmatched. Germline CDR1 DFQATT, CDR2 SNEGSKA (reference sequence).

CDR3 protein: CASSYGGQGRGYNEKLFF. CDR3 coding DNA: TGTGCCAGCAGTTACGGTGGACAGGGAAGAGGTTATAATGAAAAACTGTTTTTT. This chain links TRBV6-9 with TRBJ1-4; 8 nucleotides line up with TRBD1. Germline CDR1 reads MNHGY; CDR2 reads SVAAGI. J gave up 4 bases and V 3 bases, and 13 bases lay outside the gene matches. The CDR3 loop spans 18 amino acids.

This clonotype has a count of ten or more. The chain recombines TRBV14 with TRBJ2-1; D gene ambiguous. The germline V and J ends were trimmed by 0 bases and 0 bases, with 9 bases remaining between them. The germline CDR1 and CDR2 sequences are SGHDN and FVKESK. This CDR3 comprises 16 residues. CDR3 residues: CASSQDYYNSYNEQFF. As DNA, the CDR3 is TGTGCCAGCAGCCAAGATTACTACAACTCCTACAATGAGCAGTTCTTC. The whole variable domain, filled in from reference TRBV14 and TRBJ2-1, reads EAGVTQFPSHSVIEKGQTVTLRCDPISGHDNLYWYRRVMGKEIKFLLHFVKESKQDESGMPNNRFLAERTGGTYSTLKVQPAELEDSGVYFCASSQDYYNSYNEQFFGPGTRLTVL.

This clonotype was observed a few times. CDR3 amino acids: CASSPTSGGNQETQYF. CDR3 nucleotide sequence: TGTGCCAGTAGTCCCACTAGCGGGGGCAACCAAGAGACCCAGTACTTC. The gene calls are TRBV19 and TRBJ2-5, with TRBD2 identical over 11 bases. Germline V CDR1 and CDR2: LNHDA, SQIVND (reference sequence). CDR3 size: 16 residues. Unmatched junction bases numbered 5, after V lost 5 bases and J lost 0 bases.

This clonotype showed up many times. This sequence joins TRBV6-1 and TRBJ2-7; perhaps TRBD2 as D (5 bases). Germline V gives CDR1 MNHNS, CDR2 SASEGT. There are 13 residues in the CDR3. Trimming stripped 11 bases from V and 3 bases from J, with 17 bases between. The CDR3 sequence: CAAAVTAHYEQYF. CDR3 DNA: TGTGCCGCAGCGGTTACGGCCCACTACGAGCAGTACTTC.

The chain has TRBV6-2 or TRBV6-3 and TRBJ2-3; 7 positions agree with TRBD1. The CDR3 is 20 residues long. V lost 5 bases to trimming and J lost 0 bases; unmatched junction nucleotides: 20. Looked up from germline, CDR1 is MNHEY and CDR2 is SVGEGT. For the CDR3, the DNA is TGTGCCAGCAGTGTCCATACATCCGGCAGGGGGATGCCTAGCACAGATACGCAGTATTTT. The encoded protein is CASSVHTSGRGMPSTDTQYF.

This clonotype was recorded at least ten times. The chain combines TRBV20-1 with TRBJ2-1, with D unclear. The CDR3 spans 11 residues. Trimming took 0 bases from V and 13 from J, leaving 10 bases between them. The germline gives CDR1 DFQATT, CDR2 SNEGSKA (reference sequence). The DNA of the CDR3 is TGCAGTGCTAGAGATTCGGGTTTCCAGTTCTTC. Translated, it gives CSARDSGFQFF.

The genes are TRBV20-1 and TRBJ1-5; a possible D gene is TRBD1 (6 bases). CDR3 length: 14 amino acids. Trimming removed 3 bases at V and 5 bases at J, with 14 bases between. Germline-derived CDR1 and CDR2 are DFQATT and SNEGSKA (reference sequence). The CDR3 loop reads CSASTGYYDQPQHF. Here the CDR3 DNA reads TGCAGTGCTAGTACAGGGTATTACGATCAGCCCCAGCATTTT.

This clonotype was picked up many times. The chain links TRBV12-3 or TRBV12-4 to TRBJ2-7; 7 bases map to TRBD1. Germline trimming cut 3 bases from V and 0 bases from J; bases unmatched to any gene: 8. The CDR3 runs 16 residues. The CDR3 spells CASSFTQGSPSYEQYF. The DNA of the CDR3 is TGTGCCAGCAGTTTCACACAGGGGTCACCCTCCTACGAGCAGTACTTC.

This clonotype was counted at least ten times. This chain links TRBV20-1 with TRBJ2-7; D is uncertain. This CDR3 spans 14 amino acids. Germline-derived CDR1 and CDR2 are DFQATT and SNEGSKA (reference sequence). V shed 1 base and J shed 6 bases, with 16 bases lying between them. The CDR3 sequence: CSARGGREFSEQYF. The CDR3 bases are TGCAGTGCTAGAGGTGGAAGGGAATTCTCCGAGCAGTACTTC.

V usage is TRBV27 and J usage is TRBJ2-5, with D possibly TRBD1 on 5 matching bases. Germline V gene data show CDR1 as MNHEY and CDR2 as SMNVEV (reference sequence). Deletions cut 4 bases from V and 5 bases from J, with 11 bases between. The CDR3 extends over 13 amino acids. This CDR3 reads CASSSGAIETQYF. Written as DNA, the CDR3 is TGTGCCAGCAGTTCTGGGGCTATTGAGACCCAGTACTTC.

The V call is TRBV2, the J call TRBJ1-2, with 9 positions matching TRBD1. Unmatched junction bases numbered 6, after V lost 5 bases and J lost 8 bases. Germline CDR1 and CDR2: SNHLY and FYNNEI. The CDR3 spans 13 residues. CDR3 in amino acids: CASSLSGTGGYTF. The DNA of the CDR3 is TGTGCCAGCAGTTTGTCCGGGACAGGGGGCTACACCTTC.

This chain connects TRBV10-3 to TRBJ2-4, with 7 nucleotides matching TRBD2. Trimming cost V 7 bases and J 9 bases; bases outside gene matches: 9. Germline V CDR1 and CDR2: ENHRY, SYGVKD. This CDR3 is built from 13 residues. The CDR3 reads CAIKSGVGGIQYF. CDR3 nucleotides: TGTGCCATCAAAAGCGGGGTTGGGGGCATTCAGTACTTC.

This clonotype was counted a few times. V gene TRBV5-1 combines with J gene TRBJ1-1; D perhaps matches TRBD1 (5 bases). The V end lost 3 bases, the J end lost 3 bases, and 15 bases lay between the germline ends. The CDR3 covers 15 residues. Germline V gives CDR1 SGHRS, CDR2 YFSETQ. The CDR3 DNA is TGCGCCAGCAGCTCTGCGTGGGGGGGGGACACTGAAGCTTTCTTT. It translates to CASSSAWGGDTEAFF.

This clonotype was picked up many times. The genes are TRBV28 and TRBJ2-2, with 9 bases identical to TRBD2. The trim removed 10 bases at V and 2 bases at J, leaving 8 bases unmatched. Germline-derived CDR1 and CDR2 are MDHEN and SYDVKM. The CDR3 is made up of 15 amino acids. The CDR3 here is CATPDSGRNTGELFF. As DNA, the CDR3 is TGTGCCACCCCGGATAGCGGGAGAAACACCGGGGAGCTGTTTTTT.